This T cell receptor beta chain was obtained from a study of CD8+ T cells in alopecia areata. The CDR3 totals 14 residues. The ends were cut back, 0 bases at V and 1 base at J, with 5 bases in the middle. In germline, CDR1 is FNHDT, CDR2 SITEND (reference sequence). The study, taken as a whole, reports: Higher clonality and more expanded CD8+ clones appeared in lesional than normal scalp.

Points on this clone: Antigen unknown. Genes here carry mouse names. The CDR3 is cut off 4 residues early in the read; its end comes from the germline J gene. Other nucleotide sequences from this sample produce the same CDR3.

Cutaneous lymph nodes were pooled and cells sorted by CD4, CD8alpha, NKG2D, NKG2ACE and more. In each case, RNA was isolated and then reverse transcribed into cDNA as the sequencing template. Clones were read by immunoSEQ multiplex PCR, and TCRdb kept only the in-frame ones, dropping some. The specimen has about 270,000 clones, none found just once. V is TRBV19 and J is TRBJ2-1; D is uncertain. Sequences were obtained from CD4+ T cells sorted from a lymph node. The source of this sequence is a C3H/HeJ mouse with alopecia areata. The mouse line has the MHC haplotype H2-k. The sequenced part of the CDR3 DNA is TGTGCCAGCAGTATAGACAGAAACTATGCT. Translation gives CASSIDRNYA. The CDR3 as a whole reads CASSIDRNYAEQFF.